This TCR beta chain is drawn from a study of CD8+CD57+ T cells in acquired aplastic anemia. About the research overall: Quantities of DNA derived from sorted CD4+ and CD8+ cells averaged approximately 3 ug. General study points: Patients had roughly 29 CD8+ CDR3 sequences in common with controls (the shared set).

This clonotype has a count of ten or more. The antigen remains unidentified. This CDR3 is 14 amino acids long. V lost 7 bases, J lost 3 bases, and 4 bases stayed unmatched. CDR1 and CDR2 (germline): SQVTM, ANQGSEA. Researchers used genomic DNA as the template to profile TCR beta VDJ and CDR3. MiXCR, run by TCRdb on the reads, gives a single entry per CDR3 protein. Altogether about 160,000 distinct CDR3 sequences are present, roughly 48% being singletons, with the ten largest covering 1.1%. The chain couples TRBV29-1 to TRBJ2-2; 11 nucleotides match TRBD1. The receptor's source is a human donor in good health. Material: sorted CD4+, CD8+, or CD8+CD57+ T cells (not recorded which) from PBMCs. The CDR3 nucleotides are TGCAGCGGCGGGACAGGGGGATACACCGGGGAGCTGTTTTTT. This codes for CSGGTGGYTGELFF.